Listed below are T cell receptor beta chains from one sample, sequenced in a study of blood T cell repertoires in COVID-19. Clones were read by immunoSEQ multiplex PCR, and TCRdb kept only the in-frame ones, dropping some. The profile shows about 42,000 clones, roughly 76% of them singletons. Sequencing was performed on peripheral blood. Every receptor here comes from a woman in her sixties or seventies with acute or convalescent COVID-19. Each CDR3 is given with its conserved first and last residue. Each record gives: CDR3 DNA, CDR3 protein, J gene, D gene, clone size, V gene. A D gene is named only where the DNA matches it firmly. The size field is filled for only some rows; it gives once, few, many or a size class.

TGTGCCATCACCCCGGGTGGAGTCCCGAACACTGAAGCTTTCTTT,CAITPGGVPNTEAFF,TRBJ1-1,NA,NA,TRBV10-3
TGCAGCGTTGGGACACTGTTGGGGTACGAGCAGTACTTC,CSVGTLLGYEQYF,TRBJ2-7,NA,NA,TRBV29-1
TGTGCCAGCAGCTCCACCGCAGGGACAGGGGGCGAGCAGTACTTC,CASSSTAGTGGEQYF,TRBJ2-7,TRBD1,NA,TRBV11-1
TGTGCCAGCAGCTTAGACACAGTCTCTGGAAACACCATATATTTT,CASSLDTVSGNTIYF,TRBJ1-3,NA,NA,TRBV7-9
TGTGCCAGCACAGGACAAGGGGGCGAGGGAGGCTACACCTTC,CASTGQGGEGGYTF,TRBJ1-2,TRBD1,once,TRBV2
TGTGCCAGCAGCAAAGGGACAGGGGGCCCCTACGAGCAGTACTTC,CASSKGTGGPYEQYF,TRBJ2-7,NA,NA,TRBV21-1
TGTGCCAGCAGCTGGACAGGTTTCCAAGAGACCCAGTACTTC,CASSWTGFQETQYF,TRBJ2-5,TRBD1,NA,TRBV7-9
TGTGCCAGCAGACCCGACTTGACTAGCGGGGCTAACAATGAGCAGTTCTTC,CASRPDLTSGANNEQFF,TRBJ2-1,TRBD2,NA,TRBV7-9
TGCAGCGTTGTACAGGCGCGTGAAGCTTTCTTT,CSVVQAREAFF,TRBJ1-1,NA,NA,TRBV29-1
TGTGCCAGCAGCGTAGCCGGGAGGGATTCACCCCTCCACTTT,CASSVAGRDSPLHF,TRBJ1-6,NA,few,TRBV9
TGTGCCAGCAGCTGGGGGGGTAGAGGCACCGGGGAGCTGTTTTTT,CASSWGGRGTGELFF,TRBJ2-2,TRBD2,NA,TRBV11-2
TGTGCCAGCAGCGAGGGGGGGACAGGGCCACAGTTCTTC,CASSEGGTGPQFF,TRBJ2-1,TRBD1,few,TRBV7-6
TGTGCCAGCAGTGGGGGGGCACTGAGCTCCTACGAGCAGTACTTC,CASSGGALSSYEQYF,TRBJ2-7,NA,few,TRBV6-2/TRBV6-3
TGTGCCACCCCCAGGGGGCGGAACACCGGGGAGCTGTTTTTT,CATPRGRNTGELFF,TRBJ2-2,TRBD1,NA,TRBV5-8
TGTGCCAGCAGGGAGACTAGCGGTCCCGCTGGGTACGAGCAGTACTTC,CASRETSGPAGYEQYF,TRBJ2-7,TRBD2,NA,TRBV2
TGTGCTAGTGGTTTGTTGGGGGGGTTCGTTGGAAACACCATATATTTT,CASGLLGGFVGNTIYF,TRBJ1-3,NA,NA,TRBV12-5
TGTGCCAGCAGTGAAGGATCGCGCGGTGTGTCTCAGCCCCAGCATTTT,CASSEGSRGVSQPQHF,TRBJ1-5,NA,few,TRBV2
TGCGCCAGCAGCTTGGATGCTAGTGTTGTGGAGACCCAGTACTTC,CASSLDASVVETQYF,TRBJ2-5,NA,NA,TRBV5-1
TGCGCCAGCAGCTTGGAAGGGACAGGGGTGTATGGCTACACCTTC,CASSLEGTGVYGYTF,TRBJ1-2,TRBD1,few,TRBV5-1
TGCAGCGTTGAAGACGGCTCCTACGAGCAGTACTTC,CSVEDGSYEQYF,TRBJ2-7,NA,NA,TRBV29-1
TGTGCCAGCAGCTTTACCGGGCAGCCCCAGCATTTT,CASSFTGQPQHF,TRBJ1-5,NA,NA,TRBV7-8
TGTGCCAGCAGGAAAGACAGTCCCTACGAGCAGTACTTC,CASRKDSPYEQYF,TRBJ2-7,NA,NA,TRBV28
TGTGCCAGCAGCTTGGAAAGTTTTCGATGGGTGGGGCCTGAAGCTTTCTTT,CASSLESFRWVGPEAFF,TRBJ1-1,NA,once,TRBV5-6
TGTGCCAGCAGCCGACTAGCGAATAACCCAACCGGGGAGCTGTTTTTT,CASSRLANNPTGELFF,TRBJ2-2,TRBD2,NA,TRBV9
TGTGCCAGCACCCAACAGGGAGGGAAGAACACTGAAGCTTTCTTT,CASTQQGGKNTEAFF,TRBJ1-1,NA,NA,TRBV7-2
TGTGCCAGCAGCCTCCAAGGGGATGGCATTCAGTACTTC,CASSLQGDGIQYF,TRBJ2-4,NA,NA,TRBV5-5
TGTGCCAGCAGTTACTCAGCGGGACTAGCCCCAGATACGCAGTATTTT,CASSYSAGLAPDTQYF,TRBJ2-3,TRBD2,NA,TRBV6-5
TGTGCCAGCAGCCAAGAGGAGGCAGCTAGCATGAAGCCCCAGCATTTT,CASSQEEAASMKPQHF,TRBJ1-5,NA,NA,TRBV14
TGTGCCAGCAGTGACCCCTCAGGGGGCTTTGGCACAGATACGCAGTATTTT,CASSDPSGGFGTDTQYF,TRBJ2-3,TRBD1,NA,TRBV6-1
TGTGCCAGCCTTCGGGAAACTGAAGCTTTCTTT,CASLRETEAFF,TRBJ1-1,NA,NA,TRBV2
TGTGCCAGCAGCCTAAACCTGAACACTGAAGCTTTCTTT,CASSLNLNTEAFF,TRBJ1-1,NA,NA,TRBV12-3/TRBV12-4
TGTGCCAGCCATCGGCAGGTGAACACTGAAGCTTTCTTT,CASHRQVNTEAFF,TRBJ1-1,NA,NA,TRBV2
TGTGCCAGCAGCTTAGGAGAATCTACTGAAGCTTTCTTT,CASSLGESTEAFF,TRBJ1-1,NA,NA,TRBV11-1
TGTGCCAGCAGAACAGGGACGGCCTTCGGGGAGCTGTTTTTT,CASRTGTAFGELFF,TRBJ2-2,NA,NA,TRBV28
TGTGCCAGCTCACCACCGTTAGGACTGGGGGCTTTCTTT,CASSPPLGLGAFF,TRBJ1-1,NA,NA,TRBV18
TGCGCCAGCAGCTTGGACAGGGGGCTAAATGGCTACACCTTC,CASSLDRGLNGYTF,TRBJ1-2,TRBD1,NA,TRBV5-1
TGTGCCAGCTCACCGGTGGGGGGGACAGGGACTCGGGAGCAGTACTTC,CASSPVGGTGTREQYF,TRBJ2-7,TRBD1,NA,TRBV18
TGTGCCAGCAGAACACTAGCGGGAGGGCCGGGAGAGCAGTACTTC,CASRTLAGGPGEQYF,TRBJ2-7,TRBD2,NA,TRBV2
TGTGCCAGCAGACCGGGACAGGGGCACACCGGGGAGCTGTTTTTT,CASRPGQGHTGELFF,TRBJ2-2,TRBD1,NA,TRBV27
TGTGCCAGCAGCAACAGATTTACCTTCGGTTCCTACGAGCAGTACTTC,CASSNRFTFGSYEQYF,TRBJ2-7,NA,NA,TRBV5-4
TGTGCCAGCAGCGAAACAGGGTTCAACTATGGCTACACCTTC,CASSETGFNYGYTF,TRBJ1-2,NA,NA,TRBV9
TGTGCCAGCAGCAGCCAACAGGGACAGGCTGGAAACACCATATATTTT,CASSSQQGQAGNTIYF,TRBJ1-3,TRBD1,NA,TRBV7-2
TGTGCCAGCAGTTACCAGGGGGCGGGCACCGGGGAGCTGTTTTTT,CASSYQGAGTGELFF,TRBJ2-2,TRBD1,few,TRBV6-5
TGTGCCAGCAGCCGTAGTATACAGGGTGGAGAAACAGATACGCAGTATTTT,CASSRSIQGGETDTQYF,TRBJ2-3,NA,NA,TRBV3-1/TRBV3-2
TGTGCCAGCAGCTTGACCTCCCGCCTCCGGACAGGGGGTAGAGACACCATATATTTT,CASSLTSRLRTGGRDTIYF,TRBJ1-3,TRBD1,few,TRBV5-6
TGTGCCAGCAGAAACTTTGGGGGGGCCCTACAAGAGACCCAGTACTTC,CASRNFGGALQETQYF,TRBJ2-5,NA,NA,TRBV27
TGTGCCAGCACTCCGCAGGGCATGGAAACTGAAGCTTTCTTT,CASTPQGMETEAFF,TRBJ1-1,NA,NA,TRBV2
TGCGCCAGCAGCCAAGATCGGAGCGGGGGGCCACAAGAGACCCAGTACTTC,CASSQDRSGGPQETQYF,TRBJ2-5,TRBD2,once,TRBV4-3
TGTGCCAGTTTACCGGGGGGGCGACATGGCTACACCTTC,CASLPGGRHGYTF,TRBJ1-2,NA,NA,TRBV28
TGTGCCTGGACCCCGGGACAGGGGGCATCCCGCACCTTC,CAWTPGQGASRTF,TRBJ1-2,TRBD1,NA,TRBV30
TGTGCCAGCAGCGTATACTCTAGGCAGGGGGCGAGAGAGACCCAGTACTTC,CASSVYSRQGARETQYF,TRBJ2-5,TRBD1,NA,TRBV9
TGTGCCAGCAGACTAGCGGCTAGCACAGATACGCAGTATTTT,CASRLAASTDTQYF,TRBJ2-3,TRBD2,NA,TRBV2
TGTGCCTGGAGACACCAGGTTGAAGCTTTCTTT,CAWRHQVEAFF,TRBJ1-1,NA,once,TRBV30
TGTGCCAGCAGCTTCAGGGTTTGGGAAGACAATTCACCCCTCCACTTT,CASSFRVWEDNSPLHF,TRBJ1-6,NA,NA,TRBV11-2
TGTGCCAGCGCAAGGGGGGGTTCCTACAATGAGCAGTTCTTC,CASARGGSYNEQFF,TRBJ2-1,NA,NA,TRBV14